This T cell receptor beta chain derives from a study of Ad26.COV2.S vaccination and SARS-CoV-2 variants. Sequencing was performed with immunoSEQ multiplex PCR; in TCRdb, only in-frame clones are kept and a portion is missing. The top ten clones hold around 4.5% of a sample with 300,000 to 400,000 clones, roughly 89% of them seen once. Sample treatment: around 19 received Ad26.COV2.S at low or high dose, single or two shots; five or six received placebo; per-sample allocation not given. Samples came from day 63 after the first vaccine or placebo injection. This CDR3 region has 14 residues. Germline values: CDR1 SGHDT, CDR2 YYEEEE. V was clipped by 5 bases and J by 5 bases; unmatched bases: 8. In this sample, this clone turned up once.

This receptor was taken from a person between 18 and 60 years old who received the Ad26.COV2.S COVID-19 vaccine or a placebo. This sample comprised peripheral blood, obtained in a trial of Ad26.COV2.S vaccine versus placebo. This chain uses TRBV5-6 with TRBJ1-1; 8 positions agree with TRBD1. The CDR3, as DNA: TGTGCCAGCAGGGGGTTTGACAGGGGAACTGAAGCTTTCTTT. The encoded protein is CASRGFDRGTEAFF.